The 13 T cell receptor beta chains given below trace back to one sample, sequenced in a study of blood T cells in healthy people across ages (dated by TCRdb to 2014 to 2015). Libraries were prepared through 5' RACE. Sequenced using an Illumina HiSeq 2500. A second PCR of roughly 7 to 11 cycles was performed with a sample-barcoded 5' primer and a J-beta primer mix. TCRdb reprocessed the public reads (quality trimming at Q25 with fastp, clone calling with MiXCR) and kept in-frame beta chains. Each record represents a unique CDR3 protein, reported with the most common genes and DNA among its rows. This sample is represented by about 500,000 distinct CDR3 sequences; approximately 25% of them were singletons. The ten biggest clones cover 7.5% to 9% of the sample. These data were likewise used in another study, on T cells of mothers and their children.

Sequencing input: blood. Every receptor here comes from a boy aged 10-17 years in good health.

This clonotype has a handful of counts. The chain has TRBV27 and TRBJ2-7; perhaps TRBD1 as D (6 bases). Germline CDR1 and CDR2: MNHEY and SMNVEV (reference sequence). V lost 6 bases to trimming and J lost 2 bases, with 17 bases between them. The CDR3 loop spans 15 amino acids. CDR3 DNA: TGTGCCAGCAGAATATCTACAGGGTTCCCCTACGAGCAGTACTTC. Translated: CASRISTGFPYEQYF.

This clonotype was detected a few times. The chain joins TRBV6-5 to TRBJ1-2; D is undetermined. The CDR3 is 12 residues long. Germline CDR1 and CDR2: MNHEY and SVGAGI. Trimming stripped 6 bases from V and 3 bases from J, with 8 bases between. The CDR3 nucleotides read TGTGCCAGCAGCCCGGACCACTATGGCTACACCTTC. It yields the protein CASSPDHYGYTF.

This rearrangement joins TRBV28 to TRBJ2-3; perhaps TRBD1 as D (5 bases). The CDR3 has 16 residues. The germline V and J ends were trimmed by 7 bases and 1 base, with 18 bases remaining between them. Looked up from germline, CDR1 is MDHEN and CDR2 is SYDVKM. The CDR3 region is CASKGFLGARTDTQYF. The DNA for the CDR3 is TGTGCCAGCAAGGGGTTCCTAGGCGCCCGCACAGATACGCAGTATTTT.

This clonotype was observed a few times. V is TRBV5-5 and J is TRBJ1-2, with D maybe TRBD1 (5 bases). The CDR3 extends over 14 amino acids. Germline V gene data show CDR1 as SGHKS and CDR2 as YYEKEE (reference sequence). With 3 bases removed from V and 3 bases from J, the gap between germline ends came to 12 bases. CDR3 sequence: CASSSSAGDYGYTF. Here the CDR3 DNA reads TGTGCCAGCAGCTCGTCGGCGGGGGACTATGGCTACACCTTC.

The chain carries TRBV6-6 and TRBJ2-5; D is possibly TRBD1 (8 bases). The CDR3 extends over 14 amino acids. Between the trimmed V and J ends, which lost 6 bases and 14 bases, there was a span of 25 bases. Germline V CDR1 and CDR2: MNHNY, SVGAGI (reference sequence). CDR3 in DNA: TGTGCCAGCAGCCACAGGGGGGGTACCTACGAGCACTACTTC. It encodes CASSHRGGTYEHYF.

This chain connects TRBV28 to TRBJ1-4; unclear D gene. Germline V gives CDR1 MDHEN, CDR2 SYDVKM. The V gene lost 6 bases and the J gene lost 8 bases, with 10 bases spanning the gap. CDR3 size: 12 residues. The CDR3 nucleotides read TGTGCCAGCAGCCACGCGAGGGAAAAACTGTTTTTT. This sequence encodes CASSHAREKLFF. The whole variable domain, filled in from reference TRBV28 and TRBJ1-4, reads DVKVTQSSRYLVKRTGEKVFLECVQDMDHENMFWYRQDPGLGLRLIYFSYDVKMKEKGDIPEGYSVSREKKERFSLILESASTNQTSMYLCASSHAREKLFFGSGTQLSVL.

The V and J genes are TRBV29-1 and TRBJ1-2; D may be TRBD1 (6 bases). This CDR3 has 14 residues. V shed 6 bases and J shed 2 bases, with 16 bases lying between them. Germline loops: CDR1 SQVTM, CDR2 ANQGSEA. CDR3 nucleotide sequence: TGCAGCGTAGGCCAGGGGTACGGGAACTATGGCTACACCTTC. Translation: CSVGQGYGNYGYTF. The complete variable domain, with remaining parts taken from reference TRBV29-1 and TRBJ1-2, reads SAVISQKPSRDICQRGTSLTIQCQVDSQVTMMFWYRQQPGQSLTLIATANQGSEATYESGFVIDKFPISRPNLTFSTLTVSNMSPEDSSIYLCSVGQGYGNYGYTFGSGTRLTVV.

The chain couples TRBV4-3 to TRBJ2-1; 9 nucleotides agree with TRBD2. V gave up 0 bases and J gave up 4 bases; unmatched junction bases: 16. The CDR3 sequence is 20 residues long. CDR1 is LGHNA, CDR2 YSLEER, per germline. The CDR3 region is CASSQDQAWRGGPRYNEQFF. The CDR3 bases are TGCGCCAGCAGCCAAGATCAGGCGTGGCGGGGGGGCCCCCGGTACAATGAGCAGTTCTTC.

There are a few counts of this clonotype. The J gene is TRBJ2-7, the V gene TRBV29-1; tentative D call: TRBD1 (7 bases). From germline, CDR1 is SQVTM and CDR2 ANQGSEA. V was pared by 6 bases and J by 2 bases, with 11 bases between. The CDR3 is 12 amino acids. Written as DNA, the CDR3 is TGCAGCGTGCGGGACAGACCCTACGAGCAGTACTTC. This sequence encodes CSVRDRPYEQYF.

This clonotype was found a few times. The CDR3 protein is CASSLPPRGTQETQYF. CDR3 DNA: TGTGCCAGCAGTTTACCTCCACGGGGCACCCAAGAGACCCAGTACTTC. This rearrangement joins TRBV28 to TRBJ2-5, with D possibly called TRBD1 or TRBD2 (5 bases each). The germline V and J ends were trimmed by 2 bases and 1 base, with 14 bases remaining between them. The CDR3 consists of 16 residues. Germline assignment: CDR1 MDHEN and CDR2 SYDVKM.

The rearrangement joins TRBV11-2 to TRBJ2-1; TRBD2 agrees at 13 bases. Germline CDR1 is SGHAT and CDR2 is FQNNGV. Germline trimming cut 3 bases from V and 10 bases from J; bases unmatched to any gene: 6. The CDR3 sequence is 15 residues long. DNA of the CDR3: TGTGCCAGCAGCTTTGGACTAGCGGGGGAAGGGGAGCAGTTCTTC. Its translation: CASSFGLAGEGEQFF.

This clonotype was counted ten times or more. The CDR3 region is CASSLRTGEGIQYF. The CDR3 DNA sequence: TGCGCCAGCAGCTTAAGGACAGGGGAGGGCATTCAGTACTTC. V gene TRBV5-1 combines with J gene TRBJ2-4; 9 nucleotides align to TRBD1. Germline CDR1 is SGHRS and CDR2 is YFSETQ. The length of the CDR3 is 14 residues. V lost 2 bases, J lost 9 bases, and 6 bases stayed unmatched.

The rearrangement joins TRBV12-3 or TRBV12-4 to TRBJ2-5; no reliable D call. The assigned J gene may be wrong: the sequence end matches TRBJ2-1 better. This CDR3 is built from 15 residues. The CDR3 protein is CASSLTTRRPSEQFF. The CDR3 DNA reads TGTGCCAGCAGTTTGACAACCAGGCGCCCCTCTGAGCAGTTCTTC.